The 14 T cell receptor beta chains below were found in one sample sequenced in a study of CD8+ T cells in alopecia areata. Treatment: oral pan-JAK inhibitor, 5-10 mg twice daily. The sequencing template was cDNA reverse transcribed from extracted RNA. Repertoires were generated with immunoSEQ multiplex PCR, while TCRdb's copy carries only in-frame clones and drops some. The sample consists of 160,000 or so clones, 50% to 75% of them appearing once. This sample comprised CD4+ T cells sorted from blood, obtained at approximately week 56, from a patient treated with tofacitinib. These receptors came from a human donor with alopecia areata.

This clone was recorded once. V and J are TRBV27 and TRBJ1-2; TRBD1 is a possible D gene (5 bases). Germline V gene data show CDR1 as MNHEY and CDR2 as SMNVEV (reference sequence). Trimming pared 8 bases from V and 4 bases from J, leaving 14 bases between. This CDR3 contains 13 residues. This CDR3 is CASSRELGYGYTF. The CDR3 DNA reads as TGTGCCAGCTCCAGGGAGCTGGGCTATGGCTACACCTTC.

The chain uses TRBV5-1 and TRBJ2-7, with TRBD1 matching over 7 bases. Germline-derived CDR1 and CDR2 are SGHRS and YFSETQ. Losses at the gene ends were 4 bases for V and 0 bases for J; bases not matched to a gene: 10. The CDR3 spans 16 residues. The DNA for the CDR3 is TGCGCCAGCAGCCTGAGATCGGGACAGAGCTCCTACGAGCAGTACTTC. Encoded protein: CASSLRSGQSSYEQYF.

The V call is TRBV5-1, the J call TRBJ2-3; 10 bases agree with TRBD1. Germline trimming cut 1 base from V and 3 bases from J; bases unmatched to any gene: 11. CDR1 SGHRS and CDR2 YFSETQ come from the germline V gene. This CDR3 spans 18 amino acids. The CDR3 reads CASSLFTSTGGETDTQYF. In DNA form, the CDR3 reads TGCGCCAGCAGCTTGTTCACCTCGACAGGGGGCGAGACAGATACGCAGTATTTT.

The chain couples TRBV11-2 to TRBJ2-6; D unresolved. Trimming cost V 3 bases and J 2 bases, with 5 bases left between them. Germline V gene sequence: CDR1 SGHAT, CDR2 FQNNGV. This CDR3 comprises 14 residues. The CDR3 DNA follows: TGTGCCAGCAGCTTTAGAGCTGGGGCCAACGTCCTGACTTTC. It translates to CASSFRAGANVLTF.

The chain recombines TRBV5-1 with TRBJ1-1; no clear D gene. Per the germline V gene, CDR1 is SGHRS and CDR2 is YFSETQ. V shed 4 bases and J shed 8 bases, with 15 bases lying between them. This CDR3 is built from 13 residues. As DNA, the CDR3 is TGCGCCAGCAGCCTCCGGGAGCTGCTCGAAGCTTTCTTT. Translated, it gives CASSLRELLEAFF.

The chain has TRBV15 and TRBJ2-7; TRBD1 is a possible D gene (6 bases). V lost 0 bases and J 5 bases, leaving 14 bases between the germline ends. The length of the CDR3 is 15 residues. In germline, CDR1 is LNHNV, CDR2 YYDKDF (reference sequence). The CDR3 loop reads CATSRDPQGSNEQYF. CDR3 DNA: TGTGCCACCAGCAGAGATCCCCAGGGGAGTAACGAGCAGTACTTC.

This chain joins TRBV30 and TRBJ1-3, with a tentative D call TRBD1 (5 bases). The germline CDR1 and CDR2 sequences are GTSNPN and SVGIG (reference sequence). The CDR3 sequence is 14 residues long. Between the trimmed V and J ends, which lost 0 bases and 3 bases, there was a span of 9 bases. The CDR3 nucleotides read TGTGCCTGGAGTGTACAGGTTTTTGGAAACACCATATATTTT. This encodes CAWSVQVFGNTIYF.

The genes are TRBV6-5 and TRBJ1-2; D is possibly TRBD1 (5 bases). The germline gives CDR1 MNHEY, CDR2 SVGAGI. The germline V and J ends were trimmed by 5 bases and 4 bases, with 11 bases remaining between them. The CDR3 totals 13 residues. The CDR3 sequence: CASSRDGGYGYTF. The CDR3, as DNA: TGTGCCAGCAGTCGGGACGGAGGCTATGGCTACACCTTC.

V usage is TRBV6-1 and J usage is TRBJ1-2; no clear D. Germline lookup yields CDR1 MNHNS and CDR2 SASEGT. This CDR3 region has 12 residues. The ends were cut back, 1 base at V and 8 bases at J, with 8 bases in the middle. This CDR3 is CASSEEALGYTF. In nucleotides, the CDR3 is TGTGCCAGCAGTGAAGAAGCCCTGGGCTACACCTTC.

DNA of the CDR3: TGTGCCAGCAGTGAATTCCAGACAGATACGCAGTATTTT. Translation gives CASSEFQTDTQYF. The chain employs TRBV2 and TRBJ2-3; D is uncertain. Germline CDR1 and CDR2: SNHLY and FYNNEI. The CDR3 is 13 amino acids. The V and J ends lost 2 bases and 3 bases respectively, with 6 bases between them.

The chain links TRBV11-1 to TRBJ1-1, with D maybe TRBD1 (6 bases). Germline assignment: CDR1 SGHAT and CDR2 FQDESV (reference sequence). There are 13 residues in the CDR3. With 5 bases removed from V and 1 base from J, the gap between germline ends came to 8 bases. The CDR3 spells CASSATGNTEAFF. The DNA for the CDR3 is TGTGCCAGCAGCGCGACAGGGAACACTGAAGCTTTCTTT.

The CDR3 spells CATSRNSGGGADTQYF. DNA for the CDR3: TGTGCCACCAGCAGGAATAGCGGGGGAGGCGCAGATACGCAGTATTTT. The V call is TRBV15, the J call TRBJ2-3, with 9 nucleotides matching TRBD2. The CDR3 is 16 amino acids. Germline V gene lookup returns CDR1 LNHNV and CDR2 YYDKDF (reference sequence). Trimming at V came to 3 bases and at J to 4 bases, leaving 8 bases not matched to a gene. Full variable domain (rest looked up from reference TRBV15 and TRBJ2-3): DAMVIQNPRYQVTQFGKPVTLSCSQTLNHNVMYWYQQKSSQAPKLLFHYYDKDFNNEADTPDNFQSRRPNTSFCFLDIRSPGLGDTAMYLCATSRNSGGGADTQYFGPGTRLTVL.

The J gene is TRBJ1-6, the V gene TRBV18; D is unresolved. This CDR3 contains 14 residues. The V gene lost 2 bases and the J gene lost 9 bases, with 11 bases spanning the gap. Germline V gives CDR1 KGHSH, CDR2 LQKENI. The CDR3 region has the DNA TGTGCCAGCTCACCAGTTCCAACGGGTTCACCCCTCCACTTT. This sequence encodes CASSPVPTGSPLHF.

This clone was observed a handful of times. In DNA, the CDR3 is TGTGCCAGCAGCGGGGGACAGCACTATGGCTACACCTTC. Protein: CASSGGQHYGYTF. This chain joins TRBV9 and TRBJ1-2; 7 bases are shared with TRBD1. Germline V gene lookup returns CDR1 SGDLS and CDR2 YYNGEE. With V trimmed by 3 bases and J by 3 bases, 2 bases remained unmatched. The CDR3 runs to 13 residues.